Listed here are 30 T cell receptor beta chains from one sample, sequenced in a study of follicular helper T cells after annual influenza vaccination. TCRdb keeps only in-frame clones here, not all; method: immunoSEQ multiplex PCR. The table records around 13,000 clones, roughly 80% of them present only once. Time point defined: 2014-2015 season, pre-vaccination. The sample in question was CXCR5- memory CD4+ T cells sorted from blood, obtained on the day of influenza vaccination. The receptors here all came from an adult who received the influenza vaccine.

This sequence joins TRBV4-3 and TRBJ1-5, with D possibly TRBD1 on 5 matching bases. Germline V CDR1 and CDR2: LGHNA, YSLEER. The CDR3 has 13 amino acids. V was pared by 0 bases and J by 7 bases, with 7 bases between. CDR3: CASSQDEGQPQHF. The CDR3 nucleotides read TGCGCCAGCAGCCAAGACGAGGGGCAGCCCCAGCATTTT.

In nucleotides, the CDR3 is TGTGCCAGCAGCAAAGGACACCAACGGAATTACGAGCAGTACTTC. It codes for CASSKGHQRNYEQYF. J is TRBJ2-7 and V is TRBV6-7, with D maybe TRBD1 (5 bases). TRBV6-7 is reported as an ORF; its role is uncertain. Trimming shortened V by 6 bases and J by 4 bases, and 19 bases separated the two germline ends. The CDR3 contains 15 residues.

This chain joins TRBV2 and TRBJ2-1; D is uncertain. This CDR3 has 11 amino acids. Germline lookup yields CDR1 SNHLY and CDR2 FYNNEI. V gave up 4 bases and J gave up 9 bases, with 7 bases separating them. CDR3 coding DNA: TGTGCCAGCAGTGTTGCGCGTGAGCAGTTCTTC. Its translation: CASSVAREQFF. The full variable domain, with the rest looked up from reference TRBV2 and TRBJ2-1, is EPEVTQTPSHQVTQMGQEVILRCVPISNHLYFYWYRQILGQKVEFLVSFYNNEISEKSEIFDDQFSVERPDGSNFTLKIRSTKLEDSAMYFCASSVAREQFFGPGTRLTVL.

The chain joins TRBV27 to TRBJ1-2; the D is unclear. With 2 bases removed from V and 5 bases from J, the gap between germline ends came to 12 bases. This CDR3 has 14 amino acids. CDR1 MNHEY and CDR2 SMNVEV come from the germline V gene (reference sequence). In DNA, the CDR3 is TGTGCCAGCAGTTTAGGCCCCGGGGTTTATGGCTACACCTTC. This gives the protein CASSLGPGVYGYTF.

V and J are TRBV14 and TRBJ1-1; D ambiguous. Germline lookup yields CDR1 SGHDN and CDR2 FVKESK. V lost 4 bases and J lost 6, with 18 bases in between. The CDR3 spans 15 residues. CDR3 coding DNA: TGTGCCAGCAGCCCCACAATAAGAGTCGGGGCTGAAGCTTTCTTT. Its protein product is CASSPTIRVGAEAFF.

This CDR3 reads CATSRETYSNQPQHF. CDR3 DNA: TGTGCCACCAGCAGAGAAACCTATAGCAATCAGCCCCAGCATTTT. The chain combines TRBV15 with TRBJ1-5, with D uncertain. V shed 0 bases and J shed 0 bases, with 6 bases lying between them. The CDR3 is 15 residues long. Germline V gives CDR1 LNHNV, CDR2 YYDKDF (reference sequence).

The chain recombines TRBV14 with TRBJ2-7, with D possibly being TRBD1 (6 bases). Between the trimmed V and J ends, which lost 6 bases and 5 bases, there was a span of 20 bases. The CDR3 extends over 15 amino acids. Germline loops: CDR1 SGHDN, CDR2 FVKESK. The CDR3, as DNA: TGTGCCAGCAGAAACCAGGACAGCGTTTTGGACGAGCAGTACTTC. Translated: CASRNQDSVLDEQYF.

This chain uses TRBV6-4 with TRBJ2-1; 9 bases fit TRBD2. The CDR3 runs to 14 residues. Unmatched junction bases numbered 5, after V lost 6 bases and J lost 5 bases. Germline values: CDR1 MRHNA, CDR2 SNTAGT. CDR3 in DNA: TGTGCCAGCAGCAGCGGGGGGCAAAACAATGAGCAGTTCTTC. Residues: CASSSGGQNNEQFF.

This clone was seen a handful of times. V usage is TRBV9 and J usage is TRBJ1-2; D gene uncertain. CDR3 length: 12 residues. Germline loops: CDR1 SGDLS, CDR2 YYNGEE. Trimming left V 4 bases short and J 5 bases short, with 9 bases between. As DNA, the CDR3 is TGTGCCAGCAGCCTATCAAGATATGGCTACACCTTC. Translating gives CASSLSRYGYTF.

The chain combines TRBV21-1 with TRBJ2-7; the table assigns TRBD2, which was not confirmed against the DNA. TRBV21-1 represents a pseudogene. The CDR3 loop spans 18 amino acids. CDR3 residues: CASSKPYVRRHYPYEQYF. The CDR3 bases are TGTGCCAGCAGCAAACCCTATGTCAGGAGGCACTATCCCTACGAGCAGTACTTC.

The CDR3 DNA reads as TGTGCCAGCAGCGACGGGACAGGCCGACTCACTGAAGCTTTCTTT. Translating it yields CASSDGTGRLTEAFF. The V gene is TRBV7-3, the J gene TRBJ1-1; 8 nucleotides match TRBD1. The V gene's germline CDR1 is SGHTA and CDR2 FQGTGA. The junction had 9 bases not matched to a gene; V was cut back by 5 bases and J by 4 bases. The CDR3 is 15 amino acids.

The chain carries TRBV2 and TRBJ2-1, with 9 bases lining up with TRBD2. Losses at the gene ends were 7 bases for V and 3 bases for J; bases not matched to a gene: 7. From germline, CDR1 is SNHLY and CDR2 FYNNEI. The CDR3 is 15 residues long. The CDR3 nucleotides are TGTGCCAGCACCCACGAGCGGGGGGTCTACAATGAGCAGTTCTTC. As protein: CASTHERGVYNEQFF. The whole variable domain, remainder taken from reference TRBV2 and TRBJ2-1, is EPEVTQTPSHQVTQMGQEVILRCVPISNHLYFYWYRQILGQKVEFLVSFYNNEISEKSEIFDDQFSVERPDGSNFTLKIRSTKLEDSAMYFCASTHERGVYNEQFFGPGTRLTVL.

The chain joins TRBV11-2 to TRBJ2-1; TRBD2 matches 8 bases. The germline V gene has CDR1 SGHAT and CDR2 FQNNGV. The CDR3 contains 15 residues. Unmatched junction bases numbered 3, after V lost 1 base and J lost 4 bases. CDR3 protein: CASSLVGGVYNEQFF. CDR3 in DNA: TGTGCCAGCAGCTTAGTCGGGGGGGTGTACAATGAGCAGTTCTTC.

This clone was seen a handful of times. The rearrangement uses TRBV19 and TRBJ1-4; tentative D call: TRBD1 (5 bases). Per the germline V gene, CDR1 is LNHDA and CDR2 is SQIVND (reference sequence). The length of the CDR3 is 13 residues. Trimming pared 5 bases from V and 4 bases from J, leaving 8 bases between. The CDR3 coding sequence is TGTGCCAGTAGTGACAGCAGTAATGAAAAACTGTTTTTT. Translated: CASSDSSNEKLFF.

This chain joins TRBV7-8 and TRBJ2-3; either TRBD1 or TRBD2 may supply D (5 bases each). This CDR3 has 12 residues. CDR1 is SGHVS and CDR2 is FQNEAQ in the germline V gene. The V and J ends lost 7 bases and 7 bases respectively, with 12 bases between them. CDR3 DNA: TGTGCCAGCAACGAAGGGACGTATACGCAGTATTTT. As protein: CASNEGTYTQYF.

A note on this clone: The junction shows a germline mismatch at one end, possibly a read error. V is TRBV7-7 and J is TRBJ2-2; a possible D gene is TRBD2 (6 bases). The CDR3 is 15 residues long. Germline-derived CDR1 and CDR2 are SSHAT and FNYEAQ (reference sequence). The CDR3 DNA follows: TGTGCTAGCAGCTTCGGGGGAGCGAACACCGGGGAGCTGTTTTTT. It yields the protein CASSFGGANTGELFF.

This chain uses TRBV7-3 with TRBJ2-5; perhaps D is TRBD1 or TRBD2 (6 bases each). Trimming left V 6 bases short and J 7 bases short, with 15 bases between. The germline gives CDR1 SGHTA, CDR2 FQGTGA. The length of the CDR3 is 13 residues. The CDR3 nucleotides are TGTGCCAGCAGTCCCCAAGGGGGGAGGACCCAGTACTTC. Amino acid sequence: CASSPQGGRTQYF.

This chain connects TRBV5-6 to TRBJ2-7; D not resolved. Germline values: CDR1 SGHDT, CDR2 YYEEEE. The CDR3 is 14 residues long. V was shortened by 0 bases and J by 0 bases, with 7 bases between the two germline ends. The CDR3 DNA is TGTGCCAGCAGCTTGGTTCAATCCTCCTACGAGCAGTACTTC. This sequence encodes CASSLVQSSYEQYF. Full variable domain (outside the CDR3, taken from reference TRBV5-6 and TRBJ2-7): DAGVTQSPTHLIKTRGQQVTLRCSPKSGHDTVSWYQQALGQGPQFIFQYYEEEERQRGNFPDRFSGHQFPNYSSELNVNALLLGDSALYLCASSLVQSSYEQYFGPGTRLTVT.

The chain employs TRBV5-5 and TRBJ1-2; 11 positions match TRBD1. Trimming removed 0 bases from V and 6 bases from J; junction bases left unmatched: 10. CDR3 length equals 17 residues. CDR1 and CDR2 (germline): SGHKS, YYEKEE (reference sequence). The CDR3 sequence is CASSLALRTGGSDGYTF. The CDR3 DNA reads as TGTGCCAGCAGCTTGGCCTTGAGGACAGGGGGCTCGGATGGCTACACCTTC.

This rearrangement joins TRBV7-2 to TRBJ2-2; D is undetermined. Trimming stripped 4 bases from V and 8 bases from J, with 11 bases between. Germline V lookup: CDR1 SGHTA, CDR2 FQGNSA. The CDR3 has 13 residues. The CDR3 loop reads CASSSQQVGELFF. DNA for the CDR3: TGTGCCAGCAGCTCCCAACAAGTGGGGGAGCTGTTTTTT.

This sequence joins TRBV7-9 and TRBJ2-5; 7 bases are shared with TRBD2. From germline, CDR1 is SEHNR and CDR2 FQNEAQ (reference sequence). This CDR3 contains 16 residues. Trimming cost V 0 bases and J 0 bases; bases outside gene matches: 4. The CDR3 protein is CASSLAVGGDQETQYF. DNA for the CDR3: TGTGCCAGCAGCTTAGCGGTGGGGGGGGACCAAGAGACCCAGTACTTC.

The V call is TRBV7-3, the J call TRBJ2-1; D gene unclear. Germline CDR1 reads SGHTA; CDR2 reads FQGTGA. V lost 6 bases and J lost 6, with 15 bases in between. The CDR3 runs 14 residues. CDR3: CASSPSAPGNEQFF. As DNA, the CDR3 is TGTGCCAGCAGTCCCTCGGCGCCGGGCAATGAGCAGTTCTTC.

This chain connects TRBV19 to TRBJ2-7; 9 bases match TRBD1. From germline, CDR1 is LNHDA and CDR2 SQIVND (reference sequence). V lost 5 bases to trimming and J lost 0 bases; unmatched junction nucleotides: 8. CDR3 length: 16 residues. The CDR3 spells CASSVTGTGPSYEQYF. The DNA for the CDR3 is TGTGCCAGTAGTGTCACCGGGACAGGGCCCTCCTACGAGCAGTACTTC.

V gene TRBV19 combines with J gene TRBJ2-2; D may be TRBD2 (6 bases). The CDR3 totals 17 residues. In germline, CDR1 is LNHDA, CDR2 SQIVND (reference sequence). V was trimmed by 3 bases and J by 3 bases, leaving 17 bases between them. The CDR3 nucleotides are TGTGCCAGTAGTATTTTTTTTGTGGGGGGAGACACCGGGGAGCTGTTTTTT. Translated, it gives CASSIFFVGGDTGELFF.

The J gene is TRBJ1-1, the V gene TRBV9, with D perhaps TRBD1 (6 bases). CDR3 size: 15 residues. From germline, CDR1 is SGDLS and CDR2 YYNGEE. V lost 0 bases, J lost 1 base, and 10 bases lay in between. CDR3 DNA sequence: TGTGCCAGCAGCGTAGCTGCAGGGGAGAACACTGAAGCTTTCTTT. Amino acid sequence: CASSVAAGENTEAFF.

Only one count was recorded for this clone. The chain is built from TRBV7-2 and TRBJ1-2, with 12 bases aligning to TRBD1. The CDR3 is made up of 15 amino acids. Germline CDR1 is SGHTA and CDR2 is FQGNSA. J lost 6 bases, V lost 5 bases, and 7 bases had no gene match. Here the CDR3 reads CASSGDRGRYNGYTF. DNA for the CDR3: TGTGCCAGCAGCGGGGACAGGGGGCGCTACAATGGCTACACCTTC. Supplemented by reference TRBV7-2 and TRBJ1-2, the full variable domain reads GAGVSQSPSNKVTEKGKDVELRCDPISGHTALYWYRQSLGQGLEFLIYFQGNSAPDKSGLPSDRFSAERTGGSVSTLTIQRTQQEDSAVYLCASSGDRGRYNGYTFGSGTRLTVV.

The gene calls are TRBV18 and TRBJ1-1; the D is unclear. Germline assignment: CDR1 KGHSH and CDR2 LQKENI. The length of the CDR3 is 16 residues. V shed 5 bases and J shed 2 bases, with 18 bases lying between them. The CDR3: CASSASTLRQNTEAFF. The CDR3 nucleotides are TGTGCCAGCTCAGCGAGTACTCTCCGGCAAAACACTGAAGCTTTCTTT.

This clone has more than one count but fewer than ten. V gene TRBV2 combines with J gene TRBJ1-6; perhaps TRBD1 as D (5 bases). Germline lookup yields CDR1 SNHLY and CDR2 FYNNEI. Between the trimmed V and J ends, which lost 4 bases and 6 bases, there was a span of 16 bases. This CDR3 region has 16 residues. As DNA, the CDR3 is TGTGCCAGCAGTGCATTTGGGACCGGCTCTAATTCACCCCTCCACTTT. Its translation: CASSAFGTGSNSPLHF. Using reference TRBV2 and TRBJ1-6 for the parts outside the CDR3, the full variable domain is EPEVTQTPSHQVTQMGQEVILRCVPISNHLYFYWYRQILGQKVEFLVSFYNNEISEKSEIFDDQFSVERPDGSNFTLKIRSTKLEDSAMYFCASSAFGTGSNSPLHFGNGTRLTVT.

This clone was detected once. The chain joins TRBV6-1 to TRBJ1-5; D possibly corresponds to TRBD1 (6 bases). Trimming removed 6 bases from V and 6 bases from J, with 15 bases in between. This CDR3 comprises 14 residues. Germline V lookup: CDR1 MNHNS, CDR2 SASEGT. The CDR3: CASSSRGLGQPQHF. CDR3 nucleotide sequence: TGTGCCAGCAGCAGCAGGGGATTAGGTCAGCCCCAGCATTTT.

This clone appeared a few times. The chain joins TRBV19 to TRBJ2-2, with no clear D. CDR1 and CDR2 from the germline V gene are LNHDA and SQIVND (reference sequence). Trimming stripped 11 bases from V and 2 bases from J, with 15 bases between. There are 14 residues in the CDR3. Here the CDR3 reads CACTPEVNTGELFF. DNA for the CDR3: TGTGCCTGTACTCCAGAAGTTAACACCGGGGAGCTGTTTTTT.